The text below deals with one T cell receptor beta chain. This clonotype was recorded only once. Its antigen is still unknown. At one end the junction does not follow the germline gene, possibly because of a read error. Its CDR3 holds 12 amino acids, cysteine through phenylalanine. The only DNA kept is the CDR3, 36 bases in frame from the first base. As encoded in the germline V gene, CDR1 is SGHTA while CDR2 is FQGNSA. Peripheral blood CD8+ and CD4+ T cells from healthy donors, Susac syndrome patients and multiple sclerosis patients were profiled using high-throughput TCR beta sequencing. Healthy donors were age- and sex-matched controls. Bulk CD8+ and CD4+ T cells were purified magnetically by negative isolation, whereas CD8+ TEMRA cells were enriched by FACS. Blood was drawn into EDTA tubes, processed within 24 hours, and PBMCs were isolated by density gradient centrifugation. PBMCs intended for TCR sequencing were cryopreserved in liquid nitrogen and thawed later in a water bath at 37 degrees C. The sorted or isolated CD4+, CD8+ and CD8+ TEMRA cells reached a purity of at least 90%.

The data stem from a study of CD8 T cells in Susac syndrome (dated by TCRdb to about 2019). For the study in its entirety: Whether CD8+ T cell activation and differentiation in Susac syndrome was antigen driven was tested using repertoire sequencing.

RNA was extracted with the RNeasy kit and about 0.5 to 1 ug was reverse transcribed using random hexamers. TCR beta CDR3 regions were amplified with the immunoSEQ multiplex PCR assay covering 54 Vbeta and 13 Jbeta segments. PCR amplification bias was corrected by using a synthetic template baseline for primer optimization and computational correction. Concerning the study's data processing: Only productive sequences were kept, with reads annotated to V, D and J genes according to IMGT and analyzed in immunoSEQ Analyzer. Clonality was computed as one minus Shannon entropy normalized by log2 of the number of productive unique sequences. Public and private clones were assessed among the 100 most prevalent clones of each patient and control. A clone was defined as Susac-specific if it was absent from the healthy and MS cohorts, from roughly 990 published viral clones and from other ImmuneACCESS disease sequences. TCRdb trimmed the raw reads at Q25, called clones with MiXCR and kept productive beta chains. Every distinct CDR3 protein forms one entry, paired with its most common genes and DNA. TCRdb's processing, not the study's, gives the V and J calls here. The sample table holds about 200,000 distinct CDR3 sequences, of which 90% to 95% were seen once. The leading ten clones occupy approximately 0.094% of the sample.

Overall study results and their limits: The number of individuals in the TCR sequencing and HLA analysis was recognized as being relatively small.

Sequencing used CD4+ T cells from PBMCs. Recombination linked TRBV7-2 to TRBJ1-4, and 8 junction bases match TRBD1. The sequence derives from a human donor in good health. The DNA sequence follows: TGTGCCAGCAGCTTTAGCCCGGGACAGGTTCATTTT. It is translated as CASSFSPGQVHF.